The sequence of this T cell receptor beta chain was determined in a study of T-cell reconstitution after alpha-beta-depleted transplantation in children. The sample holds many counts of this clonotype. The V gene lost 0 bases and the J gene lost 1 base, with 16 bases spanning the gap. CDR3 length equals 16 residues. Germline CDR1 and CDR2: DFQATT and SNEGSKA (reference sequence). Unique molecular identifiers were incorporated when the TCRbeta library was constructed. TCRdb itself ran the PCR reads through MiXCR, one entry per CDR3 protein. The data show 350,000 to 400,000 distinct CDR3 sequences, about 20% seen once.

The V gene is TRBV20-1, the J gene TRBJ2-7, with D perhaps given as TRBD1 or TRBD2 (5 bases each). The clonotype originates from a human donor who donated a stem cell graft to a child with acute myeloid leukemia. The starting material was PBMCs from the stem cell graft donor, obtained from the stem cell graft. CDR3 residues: CSARDPGLEGSYEQYF. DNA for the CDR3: TGCAGTGCTAGAGACCCAGGCTTAGAGGGGTCCTACGAGCAGTACTTC.